Below, 13 T cell receptor beta chains from the same sample are listed, as sequenced in a study of cytomegalovirus exposure and HLA in healthy donors. The PCR ran on 60 Vbeta and 13 Jbeta primers. Repertoires were generated with immunoSEQ multiplex PCR, while TCRdb's copy carries only in-frame clones and drops some. This table has some 150,000 clones, 60% to 85% appearing once. The specimen was PBMCs. Every receptor here comes from a young man in good health and CMV-seronegative.

The chain employs TRBV4-2 and TRBJ2-5; D ambiguous. The CDR3 totals 13 residues. CDR1 and CDR2 (germline): LGHNA, YNFKEQ. V lost 3 bases, J lost 3 bases, and 8 bases lay in between. The CDR3 region is CASSHRREETQYF. CDR3 coding DNA: TGTGCCAGCAGCCACCGGAGAGAAGAGACCCAGTACTTC.

CDR3 nucleotides: TGTGCCAGCAGCTTAAACGGGGGAGGCCCTTCTAACTATGGCTACACCTTC. Translated: CASSLNGGGPSNYGYTF. The V and J genes are TRBV11-2 and TRBJ1-2; a possible D gene is TRBD1 (5 bases). CDR1 SGHAT and CDR2 FQNNGV come from the germline V gene. This CDR3 contains 17 residues. V was pared by 2 bases and J by 0 bases, with 16 bases between.

This clone was seen a single time. V is TRBV7-2 and J is TRBJ2-1; D is unresolved. From germline, CDR1 is SGHTA and CDR2 FQGNSA. The CDR3 has 15 residues. V lost 6 bases to trimming and J lost 3 bases, with 15 bases between them. CDR3 nucleotide sequence: TGTGCCAGCAGGCTAACCGGCCAGGACTACAATGAGCAGTTCTTC. Translating gives CASRLTGQDYNEQFF.

In this sample, this clone turned up a few times. The rearrangement uses TRBV5-4 and TRBJ1-5; D perhaps matches TRBD1 (5 bases). Germline V gene lookup returns CDR1 SGHNT and CDR2 YYREEE (reference sequence). The germline V and J ends were trimmed by 4 bases and 6 bases, with 14 bases remaining between them. CDR3 size: 14 residues. The CDR3 nucleotides read TGTGCCAGCAGCACGGACGGGGGAGCTCAGCCCCAGCATTTT. Residues: CASSTDGGAQPQHF.

The chain has TRBV7-9 and TRBJ2-7, with a weak D call TRBD1 (6 bases). Germline CDR1 SEHNR, CDR2 FQNEAQ (reference sequence). Trimming removed 6 bases from V and 7 bases from J, with 13 bases in between. This CDR3 contains 12 residues. The CDR3: CASSYRVGEQYF. DNA of the CDR3: TGTGCCAGCAGTTACAGGGTGGGGGAGCAGTACTTC.

CDR3: CASSLEGDRGRGAGELFF. Here the CDR3 DNA reads TGTGCCAGCAGCTTAGAGGGGGACAGGGGGCGAGGCGCCGGGGAGCTGTTTTTT. The genes are TRBV7-2 and TRBJ2-2; 12 nucleotides agree with TRBD1. CDR1 is SGHTA, CDR2 FQGNSA, per germline. CDR3 size: 18 residues. Trimming removed 1 base from V and 6 bases from J; junction bases left unmatched: 9.

The chain recombines TRBV29-1 with TRBJ2-3; TRBD2 might be the D (6 bases). V was cut by 4 bases and J by 2 bases, with 10 bases left in between. CDR1 and CDR2 (germline): SQVTM, ANQGSEA. The CDR3 runs 13 residues. The CDR3 nucleotides are TGCAGCGTTGCACAGCGGGTCACAGATACGCAGTATTTT. Translated, it gives CSVAQRVTDTQYF.

The V gene is TRBV10-3, the J gene TRBJ1-5, with a possible D match to TRBD1 (6 bases). The CDR3 spans 13 residues. Germline loops: CDR1 ENHRY, CDR2 SYGVKD. V lost 10 bases to trimming and J lost 7 bases, with 17 bases between them. The CDR3 protein is CATCPDSGQPQHF. CDR3 DNA: TGTGCCACATGCCCGGACAGTGGACAGCCCCAGCATTTT.

A remark on this clone: The germline gene is not matched at one end of the junction; a read error may be the cause. V usage is TRBV7-9 and J usage is TRBJ1-5, with 7 bases identical to TRBD1. This CDR3 comprises 15 residues. Per germline, CDR1 SEHNR and CDR2 FQNEAQ (reference sequence). CDR3 bases: TGTGCCAGCAGCTTAGGGACAGGTAGCGATCAGCCCCAGCATTTT. Encoded protein: CASSLGTGSDQPQHF.

The chain carries TRBV10-3 and TRBJ2-1; TRBD1 agrees at 10 bases. After removal of 2 bases from V and 5 bases from J, the junction contained 9 bases not matched to a gene. CDR3 length equals 17 residues. The V gene's germline CDR1 is ENHRY and CDR2 SYGVKD. The CDR3 DNA sequence: TGTGCCATCAGTGAGAGGGGACAGGGGTTTGGAAACAATGAGCAGTTCTTC. Its protein product is CAISERGQGFGNNEQFF.

J is TRBJ1-3 and V is TRBV5-1; D is unresolved. Germline CDR1 and CDR2: SGHRS and YFSETQ. V lost 4 bases and J 7 bases, leaving 15 bases between the germline ends. This CDR3 has 14 amino acids. The CDR3 reads CASSPEETINTIYF. The CDR3 DNA is TGCGCCAGCAGCCCGGAGGAGACAATCAACACCATATATTTT. Combining the CDR3 with reference TRBV5-1 and TRBJ1-3 gives the whole variable domain KAGVTQTPRYLIKTRGQQVTLSCSPISGHRSVSWYQQTPGQGLQFLFEYFSETQRNKGNFPGRFSGRQFSNSRSEMNVSTLELGDSALYLCASSPEETINTIYFGEGSWLTVV.

The chain is built from TRBV28 and TRBJ1-1; D might be TRBD1 (6 bases). The V gene's germline CDR1 is MDHEN and CDR2 SYDVKM. V lost 3 bases and J 6 bases, leaving 11 bases between the germline ends. The CDR3 runs 13 residues. The chain's CDR3 is CASSFRGAAEAFF. CDR3 DNA sequence: TGTGCCAGCAGTTTCCGGGGGGCCGCTGAAGCTTTCTTT.

The chain is built from TRBV19 and TRBJ1-1, with a possible D match to TRBD1 (5 bases). In germline, CDR1 is LNHDA, CDR2 SQIVND (reference sequence). V gave up 7 bases and J gave up 7 bases, with 25 bases separating them. CDR3 length equals 16 residues. This CDR3 reads CASIPPRESTGVEAFF. CDR3 coding DNA: TGTGCCAGTATCCCTCCCCGGGAGTCGACGGGGGTTGAAGCTTTCTTT.